The 6 T cell receptor beta chains given below trace back to one sample, sequenced in a study of shared clonotypes between healthy human individuals. Method: immunoSEQ multiplex PCR; TCRdb's copy keeps in-frame clones and lacks some. This sample has approximately 530,000 clones, with about 95% found just once. Sequencing input: naive CD4+ T cells sorted from blood. Subset specified: CD45RA+ positively selected. The receptors originated from a young woman in good health.

This CDR3 is CASSEFEQYF. In DNA form, the CDR3 reads TGTGCCAGCAGTGAATTCGAGCAGTACTTC. This chain joins TRBV6-1 and TRBJ2-7; D is unclear. V was trimmed by 2 bases and J by 6 bases, leaving 2 bases between them. The germline CDR1 and CDR2 sequences are MNHNS and SASEGT. The CDR3 is 10 residues long.

The V gene is TRBV28, the J gene TRBJ1-5, with D tentatively TRBD1 (5 bases). The CDR3 has 17 residues. The germline gives CDR1 MDHEN, CDR2 SYDVKM. Trimming stripped 3 bases from V and 1 base from J, with 16 bases between. Written as DNA, the CDR3 is TGTGCCAGCAGTTTCCCTAGGGCAGGGTTGAGCAATCAGCCCCAGCATTTT. It translates to CASSFPRAGLSNQPQHF.

V is TRBV11-1 and J is TRBJ2-5; D possibly corresponds to TRBD2 (5 bases). CDR1 is SGHAT and CDR2 is FQDESV in the germline V gene (reference sequence). V lost 4 bases to trimming and J lost 3 bases, with 9 bases between them. The CDR3 length is 13 residues. The CDR3 is CASSSFGEETQYF. Written as DNA, the CDR3 is TGTGCCAGCAGCTCCTTCGGGGAAGAGACCCAGTACTTC.

J is TRBJ1-3 and V is TRBV15, with D uncertain. This CDR3 contains 16 residues. Germline-derived CDR1 and CDR2 are LNHNV and YYDKDF (reference sequence). The V end lost 0 bases, the J end lost 0 bases, and 9 bases lay between the germline ends. The CDR3 here is CATSREGRNSGNTIYF. Written as DNA, the CDR3 is TGTGCCACCAGCAGAGAAGGGAGGAACTCTGGAAACACCATATATTTT.

The V and J genes are TRBV7-9 and TRBJ2-1; unclear D gene. Germline V gene lookup returns CDR1 SEHNR and CDR2 FQNEAQ (reference sequence). The V and J ends lost 1 base and 8 bases respectively, with 3 bases between them. This CDR3 is built from 11 residues. The CDR3 here is CASSLVYEQFF. The CDR3 DNA reads as TGTGCCAGCAGCTTAGTCTATGAGCAGTTCTTC.

The V gene is TRBV11-3, the J gene TRBJ1-5, with TRBD1 as a possible D gene (5 bases). CDR1 SGHNT and CDR2 YENEEA come from the germline V gene. Trimming took 1 base from V and 4 from J, leaving 11 bases between them. There are 15 residues in the CDR3. The CDR3 loop is CASSLGQTANQPQHF. The CDR3 DNA sequence: TGTGCCAGCAGCTTAGGACAGACAGCAAATCAGCCCCAGCATTTT.